This TCR beta chain was captured by sequencing in a study of cytomegalovirus exposure and HLA in healthy donors. Study details: Out of approximately 170 million T cells, an earlier analysis found over 100 million unique TCR beta sequences in total. Genetic ancestry analysis placed 75% to 85% of the 398 donors that were genotyped in the Caucasian-associated cluster. General observations from the study: Investigators reported fewer than 200 TCR beta chains as tied to cytomegalovirus.

Trimming took 2 bases from V and 2 from J, leaving 11 bases between them. This CDR3 spans 15 amino acids. Germline CDR1 is MNHEY and CDR2 is SVGAGI. Primers included in the PCR were 60 Vbeta and 13 Jbeta primers. Using immunoSEQ multiplex PCR, the repertoire was profiled, and TCRdb retains in-frame clones only, with some absent. The profile shows about 200,000 clones, 79% of them singletons. Note on this clone: Its target is not known.

Sequencing was carried out using PBMCs. This TCR was recovered from a woman in her 30s in good health and CMV-seropositive. J is TRBJ2-3 and V is TRBV6-5; weak D call: TRBD1 (5 bases). CDR3 sequence reads: CASSYRRGTTDTQYF. As DNA, the CDR3 is TGTGCCAGCAGTTACCGAAGGGGAACCACAGATACGCAGTATTTT.